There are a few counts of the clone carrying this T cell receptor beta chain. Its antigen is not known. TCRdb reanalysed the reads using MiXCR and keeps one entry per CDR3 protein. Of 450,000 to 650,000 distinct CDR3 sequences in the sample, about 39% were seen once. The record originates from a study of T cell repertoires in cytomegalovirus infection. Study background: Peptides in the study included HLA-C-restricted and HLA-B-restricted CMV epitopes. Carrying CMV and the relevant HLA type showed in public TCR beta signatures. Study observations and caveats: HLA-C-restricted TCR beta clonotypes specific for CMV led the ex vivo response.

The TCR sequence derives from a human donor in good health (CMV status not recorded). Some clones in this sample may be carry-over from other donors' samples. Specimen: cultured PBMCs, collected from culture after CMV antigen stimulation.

As DNA, the CDR3 is TGTGCCAGCAGCTCACCGCGGCAGGGAAACACTGAAGCTTTCTTT. Its protein product is CASSSPRQGNTEAFF. The V and J genes are TRBV11-2 and TRBJ1-1, with D possibly being TRBD1 (5 bases). Germline lookup yields CDR1 SGHAT and CDR2 FQNNGV. This CDR3 has 15 amino acids. Trimming pared 4 bases from V and 2 bases from J, leaving 14 bases between.